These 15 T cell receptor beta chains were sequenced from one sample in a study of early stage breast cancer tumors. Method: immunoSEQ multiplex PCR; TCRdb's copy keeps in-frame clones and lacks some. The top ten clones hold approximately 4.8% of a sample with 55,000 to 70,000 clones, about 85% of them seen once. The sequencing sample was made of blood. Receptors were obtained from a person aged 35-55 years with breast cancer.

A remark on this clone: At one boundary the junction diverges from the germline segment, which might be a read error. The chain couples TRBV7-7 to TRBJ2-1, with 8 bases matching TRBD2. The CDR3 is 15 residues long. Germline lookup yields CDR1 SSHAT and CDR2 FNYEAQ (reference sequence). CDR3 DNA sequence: TGTGCTAGCAGCTTAAGTAGCGGGGAGGCAGATGAGCAGTTCTTC. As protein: CASSLSSGEADEQFF.

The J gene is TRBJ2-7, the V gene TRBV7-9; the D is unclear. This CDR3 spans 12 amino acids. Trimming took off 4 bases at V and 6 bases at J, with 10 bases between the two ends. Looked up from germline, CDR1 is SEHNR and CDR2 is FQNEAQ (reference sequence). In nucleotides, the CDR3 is TGTGCCAGCAGCTCCGCGCCCCTCGAGCAGTACTTC. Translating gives CASSSAPLEQYF.

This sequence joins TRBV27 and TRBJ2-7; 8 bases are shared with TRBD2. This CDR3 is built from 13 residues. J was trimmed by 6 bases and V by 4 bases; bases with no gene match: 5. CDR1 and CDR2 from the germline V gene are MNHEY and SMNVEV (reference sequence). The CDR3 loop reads CASSWSGSGEQYF. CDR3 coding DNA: TGTGCCAGCAGTTGGAGCGGGAGTGGCGAGCAGTACTTC.

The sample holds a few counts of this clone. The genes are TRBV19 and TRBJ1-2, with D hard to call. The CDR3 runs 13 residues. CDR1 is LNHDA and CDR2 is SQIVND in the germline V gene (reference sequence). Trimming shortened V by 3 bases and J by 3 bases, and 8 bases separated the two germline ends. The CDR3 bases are TGTGCCAGTAGTATCGACGGCTACTATGGCTACACCTTC. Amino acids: CASSIDGYYGYTF.

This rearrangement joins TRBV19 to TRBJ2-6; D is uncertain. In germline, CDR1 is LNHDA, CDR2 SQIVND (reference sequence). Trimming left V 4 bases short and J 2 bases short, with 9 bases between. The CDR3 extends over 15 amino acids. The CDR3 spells CASSSLLAGANVLTF. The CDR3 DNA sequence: TGTGCCAGTAGTAGCCTGCTAGCTGGGGCCAACGTCCTGACTTTC.

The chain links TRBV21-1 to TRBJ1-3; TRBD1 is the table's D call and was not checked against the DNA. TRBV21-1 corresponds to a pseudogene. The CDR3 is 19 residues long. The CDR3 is CASSKSPPWAAAPGNTIYF. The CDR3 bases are TGTGCCAGCAGCAAATCCCCACCATGGGCAGCTGCACCTGGAAACACCATATATTTT.

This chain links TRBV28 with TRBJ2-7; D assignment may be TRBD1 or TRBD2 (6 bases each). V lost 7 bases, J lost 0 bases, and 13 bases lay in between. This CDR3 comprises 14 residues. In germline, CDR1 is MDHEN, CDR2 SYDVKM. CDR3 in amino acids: CASMRDISSYEQYF. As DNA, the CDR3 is TGTGCCAGCATGCGGGACATAAGCTCCTACGAGCAGTACTTC.

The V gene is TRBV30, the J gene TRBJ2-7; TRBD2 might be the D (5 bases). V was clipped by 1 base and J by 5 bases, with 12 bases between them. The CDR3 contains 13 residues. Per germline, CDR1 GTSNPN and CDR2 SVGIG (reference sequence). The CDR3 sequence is CAWSEQTIDEQYF. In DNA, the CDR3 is TGTGCCTGGAGTGAGCAGACTATCGACGAGCAGTACTTC.

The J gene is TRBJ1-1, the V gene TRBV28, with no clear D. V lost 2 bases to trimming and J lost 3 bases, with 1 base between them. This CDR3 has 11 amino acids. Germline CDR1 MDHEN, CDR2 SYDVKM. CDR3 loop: CASSLDTEAFF. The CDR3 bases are TGTGCCAGCAGTTTAGACACTGAAGCTTTCTTT.

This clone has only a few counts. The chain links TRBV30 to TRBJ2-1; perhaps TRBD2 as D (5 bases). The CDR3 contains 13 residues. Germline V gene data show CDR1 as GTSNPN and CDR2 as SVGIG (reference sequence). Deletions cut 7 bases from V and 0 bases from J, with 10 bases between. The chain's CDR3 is CAFTRSSYNEQFF. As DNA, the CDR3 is TGTGCCTTCACTAGGTCCTCCTACAATGAGCAGTTCTTC.

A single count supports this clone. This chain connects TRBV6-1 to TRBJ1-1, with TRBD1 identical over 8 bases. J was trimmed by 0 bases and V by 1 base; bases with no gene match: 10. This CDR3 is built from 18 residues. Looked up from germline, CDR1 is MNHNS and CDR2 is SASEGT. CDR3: CASSEGYVRGLMNTEAFF. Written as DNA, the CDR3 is TGTGCCAGCAGTGAAGGATATGTCAGGGGGCTTATGAACACTGAAGCTTTCTTT.

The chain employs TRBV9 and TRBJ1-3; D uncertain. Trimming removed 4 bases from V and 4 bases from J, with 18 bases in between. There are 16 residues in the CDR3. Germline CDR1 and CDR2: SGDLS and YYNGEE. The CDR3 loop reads CASSPLEGSGGNTIYF. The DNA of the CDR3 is TGTGCCAGCAGCCCCTTGGAGGGTTCGGGGGGAAACACCATATATTTT.

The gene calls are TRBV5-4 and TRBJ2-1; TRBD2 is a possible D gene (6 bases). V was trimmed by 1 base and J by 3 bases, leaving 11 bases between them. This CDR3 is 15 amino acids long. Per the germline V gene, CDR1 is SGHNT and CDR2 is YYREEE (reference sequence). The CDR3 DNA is TGTGCCAGCAGCTTGTGGAGGGGAGTCTACAATGAGCAGTTCTTC. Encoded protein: CASSLWRGVYNEQFF.

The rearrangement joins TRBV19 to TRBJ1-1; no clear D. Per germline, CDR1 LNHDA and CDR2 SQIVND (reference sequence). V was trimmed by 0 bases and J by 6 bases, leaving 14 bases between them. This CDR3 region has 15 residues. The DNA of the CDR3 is TGTGCCAGTAGTATAGATCTTAGAGGGAGCGCTGAAGCTTTCTTT. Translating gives CASSIDLRGSAEAFF.

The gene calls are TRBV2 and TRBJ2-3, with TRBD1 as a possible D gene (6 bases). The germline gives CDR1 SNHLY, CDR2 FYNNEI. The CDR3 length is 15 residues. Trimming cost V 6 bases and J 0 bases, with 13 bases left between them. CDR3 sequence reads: CASRRTDVSTDTQYF. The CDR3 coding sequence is TGTGCCAGCAGAAGGACAGACGTTAGCACAGATACGCAGTATTTT.